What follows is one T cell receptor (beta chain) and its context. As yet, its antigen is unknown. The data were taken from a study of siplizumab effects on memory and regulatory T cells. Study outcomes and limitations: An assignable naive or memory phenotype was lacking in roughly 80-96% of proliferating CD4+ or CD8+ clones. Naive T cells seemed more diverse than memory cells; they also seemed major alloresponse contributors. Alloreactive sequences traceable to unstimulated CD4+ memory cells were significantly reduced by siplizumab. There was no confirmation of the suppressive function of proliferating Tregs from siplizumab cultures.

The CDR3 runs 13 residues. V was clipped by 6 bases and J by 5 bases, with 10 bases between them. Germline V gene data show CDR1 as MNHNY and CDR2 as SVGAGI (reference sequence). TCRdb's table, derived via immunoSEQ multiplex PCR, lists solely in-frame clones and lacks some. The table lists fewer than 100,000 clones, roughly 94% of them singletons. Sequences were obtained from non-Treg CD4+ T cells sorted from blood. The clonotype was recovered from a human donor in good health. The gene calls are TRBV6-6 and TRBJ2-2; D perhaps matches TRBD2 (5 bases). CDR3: CASSGKITGELFF. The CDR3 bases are TGTGCCAGCAGCGGGAAAATAACCGGGGAGCTGTTTTTT.